These 31 T cell receptor beta chains originate from one sample sequenced in a study of T-cell reconstitution after alpha-beta-depleted transplantation in children (dated by TCRdb to the mid-2010s). The label giving this sample's treatment or condition can be read as: allogeneic hematopoietic cell transplantation with graft depleted of TCRalphabeta T cells and CD19 B cells. The method was PCR. This sample was sequenced with an Illumina HiSeq 2500. TCR libraries were prepared with molecular barcoding, using unique molecular identifiers to normalize TCRbeta repertoire quantification. TCRdb redid the processing of the public reads, applying fastp at Q25 and MiXCR, and retained in-frame beta chains. CDR3 protein duplicates are merged, each entry listing the most common genes and DNA. In all, the sample holds roughly 490,000 distinct CDR3 sequences, and over 9.5% of those were seen once. 14% of the sample rests with the top ten.

Specimen: PBMCs, mostly from graft donor cells, collected 180 days after TCRalphabeta/CD19-depleted stem cell transplant. All receptors derive from a female patient aged 2 to 10 who had a stem cell transplant for aplastic anemia, so the T cells may come from the graft donor.

This clonotype was detected many times. J is TRBJ1-4 and V is TRBV4-3; D possibly corresponds to TRBD1 (6 bases). The CDR3 runs to 16 residues. Trimming shortened V by 0 bases and J by 2 bases, and 10 bases separated the two germline ends. Germline CDR1 is LGHNA and CDR2 is YSLEER. The chain's CDR3 is CASSQDIGGTNEKLFF. CDR3 nucleotide sequence: TGCGCCAGCAGCCAAGACATAGGGGGTACTAATGAAAAACTGTTTTTT.

This clonotype was detected only a few times. The chain recombines TRBV20-1 with TRBJ2-6; D is ambiguous. Trimming stripped 0 bases from V and 1 base from J, with 16 bases between. The germline V gene has CDR1 DFQATT and CDR2 SNEGSKA (reference sequence). The CDR3 runs to 18 residues. The DNA of the CDR3 is TGCAGTGCTAGAGATCTTGGCAGGAGATCATCTGGGGCCAACGTCCTGACTTTC. Translated, it gives CSARDLGRRSSGANVLTF.

The chain has TRBV9 and TRBJ1-3; no firm D call. The length of the CDR3 is 16 residues. Germline V gene sequence: CDR1 SGDLS, CDR2 YYNGEE. V lost 0 bases and J 0 bases, leaving 10 bases between the germline ends. The chain's CDR3 is CASSVEGSYSGNTIYF. The DNA of the CDR3 is TGTGCCAGCAGCGTAGAAGGGTCATACTCTGGAAACACCATATATTTT.

This clonotype was found a few times. This chain joins TRBV7-9 and TRBJ2-2; 7 bases line up with TRBD2. The junction had 7 bases not matched to a gene; V was cut back by 5 bases and J by 7 bases. The CDR3 totals 14 residues. Germline loops: CDR1 SEHNR, CDR2 FQNEAQ (reference sequence). The CDR3 reads CASSEGGAFGELFF. In DNA, the CDR3 is TGTGCCAGCAGCGAGGGAGGGGCCTTCGGGGAGCTGTTTTTT.

This clonotype showed up just a few times. The rearrangement uses TRBV18 and TRBJ2-1; D may be TRBD1 or TRBD2 (6 bases each). CDR1 is KGHSH, CDR2 LQKENI, per germline. V gave up 6 bases and J gave up 6 bases, with 15 bases separating them. The CDR3 spans 14 residues. DNA for the CDR3: TGTGCCAGCTCGACGGCCGGGGGCATCAATGAGCAGTTCTTC. Residues: CASSTAGGINEQFF.

This clonotype has only a few counts. The chain has TRBV6-1 and TRBJ2-1, with 12 bases matching TRBD2. The CDR3 totals 15 residues. The V gene's germline CDR1 is MNHNS and CDR2 SASEGT. Trimming removed 6 bases from V and 3 bases from J; junction bases left unmatched: 3. CDR3 nucleotide sequence: TGTGCCAGCAGCCGGACTAGCGGGGACTACAATGAGCAGTTCTTC. This gives the protein CASSRTSGDYNEQFF.

This clonotype occurred many times. The J gene is TRBJ2-7, the V gene TRBV5-1; D might be TRBD1 (6 bases). V was cut by 4 bases and J by 5 bases, with 16 bases left in between. The CDR3 contains 14 residues. CDR1 SGHRS and CDR2 YFSETQ come from the germline V gene. Here the CDR3 DNA reads TGCGCCAGCAGCACAAACAGGGCAGAGGACGAGCAGTACTTC. Its protein is CASSTNRAEDEQYF.

The V and J genes are TRBV19 and TRBJ2-1, with 10 positions matching TRBD2. The V gene end was trimmed by 6 bases and the J gene end by 9 bases; junction bases not matched to a gene: 11. The CDR3 is made up of 15 amino acids. From germline, CDR1 is LNHDA and CDR2 SQIVND (reference sequence). The CDR3 DNA follows: TGTGCCAGTAGACACCTAGCGGGAGTTCTGGGTGAGCAGTTCTTC. Its protein product is CASRHLAGVLGEQFF.

Of note for this clonotype: Given a much more abundant clone one base away, this may be a read error. The chain uses TRBV29-1 and TRBJ2-3; tentatively, D is TRBD1 (8 bases). Trimming removed 2 bases at V and 4 bases at J, with 16 bases between. Germline V gives CDR1 SQVTM, CDR2 ANQGSEA. CDR3 length: 15 amino acids. DNA for the CDR3: TGCAGCGTTGAACCAGACAGGGGAGGGGCAGATACGCAGTATTTT. Its protein is CSVEPDRGGADTQYF.

This clonotype was seen more than once but under ten times. This chain uses TRBV28 with TRBJ1-2; D ambiguous. The ends were cut back, 1 base at V and 2 bases at J, with 8 bases in the middle. The length of the CDR3 is 14 residues. Germline values: CDR1 MDHEN, CDR2 SYDVKM. DNA for the CDR3: TGTGCCAGCAGTTTATCACGCCCGAACTATGGCTACACCTTC. It codes for CASSLSRPNYGYTF.

This clonotype was detected ten times or more. This chain connects TRBV6-2 or TRBV6-3 to TRBJ2-5, with 7 bases that match TRBD2. Germline lookup yields CDR1 MNHEY and CDR2 SVGEGT. Trimming cost V 3 bases and J 1 base; bases outside gene matches: 2. This CDR3 is built from 14 residues. The DNA for the CDR3 is TGTGCCAGCAGTTATGCGGGAGTCCAAGAGACCCAGTACTTC. It yields the protein CASSYAGVQETQYF.

This clonotype was observed a few times. V is TRBV11-3 and J is TRBJ2-1, with TRBD2 matching 7 bases. In germline, CDR1 is SGHNT, CDR2 YENEEA. Trimming at V came to 6 bases and at J to 0 bases, leaving 8 bases not matched to a gene. The CDR3 extends over 16 amino acids. CDR3 bases: TGTGCCAGCAGGGGGGGGGGAGTAAGCTCCTACAATGAGCAGTTCTTC. Protein: CASRGGGVSSYNEQFF.

This clonotype has only a few counts. The V gene is TRBV10-1, the J gene TRBJ2-1, with D possibly matching TRBD2 (6 bases). Germline V gives CDR1 WNHNN, CDR2 SYGVQD (reference sequence). This CDR3 spans 16 amino acids. Trimming cost V 5 bases and J 6 bases, with 20 bases left between them. The CDR3 sequence is CASSPFGTGDANEQFF. The DNA for the CDR3 is TGCGCCAGCAGTCCTTTTGGGACTGGGGATGCCAATGAGCAGTTCTTC.

The chain uses TRBV6-5 and TRBJ2-4; D tentatively fits TRBD1 or TRBD2 (5 bases each). Per germline, CDR1 MNHEY and CDR2 SVGAGI. The CDR3 covers 15 residues. The germline V and J ends were trimmed by 0 bases and 1 base, with 7 bases remaining between them. CDR3 protein: CASSYSGEAKNIQYF. Here the CDR3 DNA reads TGTGCCAGCAGTTACTCAGGGGAGGCCAAAAACATTCAGTACTTC.

This rearrangement joins TRBV7-9 to TRBJ1-2, with 11 positions matching TRBD1. V was pared by 4 bases and J by 2 bases, with 3 bases of the junction left unmatched. The CDR3 sequence is 15 residues long. The V gene's germline CDR1 is SEHNR and CDR2 FQNEAQ (reference sequence). CDR3 protein: CASSSGTGGNYGYTF. The CDR3 DNA follows: TGTGCCAGCAGCTCCGGGACAGGGGGAAACTATGGCTACACCTTC.

This clonotype was detected a few times. CDR3 in DNA: TGTGCCAGCAGCCAAGATAAAGGTCGCGTCCGTAGCACAGATACGCAGTATTTT. This gives the protein CASSQDKGRVRSTDTQYF. V gene TRBV3-1 combines with J gene TRBJ2-3; D is unresolved. Germline V gene lookup returns CDR1 LGHDT and CDR2 YNNKEL (reference sequence). The CDR3 has 18 amino acids. The V gene lost 0 bases and the J gene lost 0 bases, with 16 bases spanning the gap.

This clonotype was found many times. V is TRBV12-3 or TRBV12-4 and J is TRBJ2-7; D is possibly TRBD2 (5 bases). V was trimmed by 6 bases and J by 7 bases, leaving 19 bases between them. The CDR3 has 14 amino acids. CDR3 sequence: CASSLSEAGEEQYV. The CDR3 DNA sequence: TGTGCCAGCAGCCTATCGGAGGCCGGTGAAGAGCAGTACGTC.

The V call is TRBV28, the J call TRBJ2-1; D may be TRBD1 or TRBD2 (5 bases each). Deletions cut 5 bases from V and 6 bases from J, with 17 bases between. This CDR3 is 15 amino acids long. Germline V gives CDR1 MDHEN, CDR2 SYDVKM. This chain's CDR3 is CASSGGRPLGNEQFF. The CDR3 bases are TGTGCCAGCAGTGGGGGACGTCCCCTGGGCAATGAGCAGTTCTTC.

V gene TRBV11-3 combines with J gene TRBJ2-5, with unresolved D. The germline gives CDR1 SGHNT, CDR2 YENEEA. The CDR3 totals 11 residues. Trimming shortened V by 6 bases and J by 4 bases, and 6 bases separated the two germline ends. The CDR3 bases are TGTGCCAGCAGAATGGGAGAGACCCAGTACTTC. Amino acids: CASRMGETQYF.

This clonotype was counted only a few times. The chain couples TRBV7-9 to TRBJ2-7; D not resolved. V was clipped by 3 bases and J by 3 bases, with 6 bases between them. This CDR3 is 12 amino acids long. Per the germline V gene, CDR1 is SEHNR and CDR2 is FQNEAQ (reference sequence). The CDR3 spells CASSFNRYEQYF. CDR3 DNA sequence: TGTGCCAGCAGCTTCAACCGCTACGAGCAGTACTTC.

The table lists this clonotype with a few counts. The chain links TRBV9 to TRBJ2-2, with 9 positions matching TRBD1. CDR3 length: 15 residues. With 3 bases clipped from V and 5 bases from J, the junction kept 5 bases outside the gene matches. The V gene's germline CDR1 is SGDLS and CDR2 YYNGEE. The CDR3 reads CASSATGQGTGELFF. The CDR3 DNA follows: TGTGCCAGCAGCGCGACGGGACAGGGAACCGGGGAGCTGTTTTTT. Based on the CDR3 plus reference TRBV9 and TRBJ2-2, the full variable domain is DSGVTQTPKHLITATGQRVTLRCSPRSGDLSVYWYQQSLDQGLQFLIQYYNGEERAKGNILERFSAQQFPDLHSELNLSSLELGDSALYFCASSATGQGTGELFFGEGSRLTVL.

The chain is built from TRBV5-1 and TRBJ2-6; D uncertain. Trimming took 4 bases from V and 0 from J, leaving 5 bases between them. The germline V gene has CDR1 SGHRS and CDR2 YFSETQ. This CDR3 is built from 14 residues. DNA of the CDR3: TGCGCCAGCAGCACCGACTCTGGGGCCAACGTCCTGACTTTC. As protein: CASSTDSGANVLTF.

This clonotype has more than one count but fewer than ten. The chain joins TRBV5-1 to TRBJ2-1; 9 nucleotides match TRBD1. Germline values: CDR1 SGHRS, CDR2 YFSETQ. CDR3 length: 14 residues. V shed 4 bases and J 7 bases; nucleotides not matched to a gene: 6. DNA for the CDR3: TGCGCCAGCAGCCGGGACAGGGCAGAGAATGAGCAGTTCTTC. This codes for CASSRDRAENEQFF.

This clonotype appeared a few times. The rearrangement joins TRBV7-2 to TRBJ2-1; 9 nucleotides agree with TRBD1. With 7 bases clipped from V and 5 bases from J, the junction kept 3 bases outside the gene matches. CDR1 and CDR2 from the germline V gene are SGHTA and FQGNSA. The CDR3 spans 13 residues. The CDR3, as DNA: TGTGCCAGCACCTGGACAGGGGACAATGAGCAGTTCTTC. It specifies CASTWTGDNEQFF.

V and J are TRBV20-1 and TRBJ2-1; TRBD2 aligns across 9 bases. The J segment lost 6 bases and the V segment lost 3 bases, leaving 15 bases of the junction unmatched. Germline assignment: CDR1 DFQATT and CDR2 SNEGSKA (reference sequence). The CDR3 covers 17 residues. CDR3 residues: CSARWPAAGLASNEQFF. The CDR3 coding sequence is TGCAGTGCTAGGTGGCCCGCGGCGGGACTAGCCTCCAATGAGCAGTTCTTC.

This clonotype turned up a few times. The chain is built from TRBV3-1 and TRBJ2-1, with 11 bases fitting TRBD2. This CDR3 is built from 16 residues. Trimming took 4 bases from V and 9 from J; bases not matched to a gene: 11. Germline values: CDR1 LGHDT, CDR2 YNNKEL (reference sequence). In nucleotides, the CDR3 is TGTGCCAGCAGCCCCGGTCTACTAGCGGGAGAGATTGAGCAGTTCTTC. Translated, it gives CASSPGLLAGEIEQFF.

This clonotype was counted a few times. The rearrangement uses TRBV5-1 and TRBJ2-1, with TRBD2 matching over 11 bases. V lost 4 bases and J lost 4; bases outside the gene matches: 13. The CDR3 spans 18 residues. The V gene's germline CDR1 is SGHRS and CDR2 YFSETQ. CDR3 sequence (DNA): TGCGCCAGCAGCAAGGGACTAGCGGAGGACCCACGGTACAATGAGCAGTTCTTC. Translating it yields CASSKGLAEDPRYNEQFF.

This chain joins TRBV29-1 and TRBJ2-7; 8 nucleotides match TRBD1. The germline gives CDR1 SQVTM, CDR2 ANQGSEA. This CDR3 comprises 13 residues. J lost 3 bases, V lost 4 bases, and 5 bases had no gene match. CDR3 sequence reads: CSVGEQGDYEQYF. The DNA for the CDR3 is TGCAGCGTTGGTGAACAGGGGGACTACGAGCAGTACTTC.

The chain employs TRBV15 and TRBJ1-5, with D maybe TRBD1 (5 bases). CDR3 length: 16 amino acids. Germline CDR1 reads LNHNV; CDR2 reads YYDKDF (reference sequence). V gave up 3 bases and J gave up 9 bases, with 21 bases separating them. In DNA form, the CDR3 reads TGTGCCACCAGCAGGTCACCGGGACTCTCTGTTGGGCCCCAGCATTTT. Translating gives CATSRSPGLSVGPQHF. The complete variable domain, with remaining parts taken from reference TRBV15 and TRBJ1-5, reads DAMVIQNPRYQVTQFGKPVTLSCSQTLNHNVMYWYQQKSSQAPKLLFHYYDKDFNNEADTPDNFQSRRPNTSFCFLDIRSPGLGDTAMYLCATSRSPGLSVGPQHFGDGTRLSIL.

The genes are TRBV3-1 and TRBJ1-3; D call uncertain. This CDR3 contains 15 residues. Germline V lookup: CDR1 LGHDT, CDR2 YNNKEL (reference sequence). Deletions cut 0 bases from V and 0 bases from J, with 6 bases between. CDR3 residues: CASSQDTFSGNTIYF. DNA of the CDR3: TGTGCCAGCAGCCAAGACACCTTCTCTGGAAACACCATATATTTT. Full variable domain (outside the CDR3, taken from reference TRBV3-1 and TRBJ1-3): DTAVSQTPKYLVTQMGNDKSIKCEQNLGHDTMYWYKQDSKKFLKIMFSYNNKELIINETVPNRFSPKSPDKAHLNLHINSLELGDSAVYFCASSQDTFSGNTIYFGEGSWLTVV.

This clonotype was seen a few times. The V call is TRBV29-1, the J call TRBJ2-2; the D gene is possibly TRBD1 (5 bases). This CDR3 is built from 14 residues. CDR1 and CDR2 (germline): SQVTM, ANQGSEA. V gave up 3 bases and J gave up 4 bases, with 12 bases separating them. For the CDR3, the DNA is TGCAGCGTTGACACAGGATTTCTCACCGGGGAGCTGTTTTTT. The encoded protein is CSVDTGFLTGELFF.